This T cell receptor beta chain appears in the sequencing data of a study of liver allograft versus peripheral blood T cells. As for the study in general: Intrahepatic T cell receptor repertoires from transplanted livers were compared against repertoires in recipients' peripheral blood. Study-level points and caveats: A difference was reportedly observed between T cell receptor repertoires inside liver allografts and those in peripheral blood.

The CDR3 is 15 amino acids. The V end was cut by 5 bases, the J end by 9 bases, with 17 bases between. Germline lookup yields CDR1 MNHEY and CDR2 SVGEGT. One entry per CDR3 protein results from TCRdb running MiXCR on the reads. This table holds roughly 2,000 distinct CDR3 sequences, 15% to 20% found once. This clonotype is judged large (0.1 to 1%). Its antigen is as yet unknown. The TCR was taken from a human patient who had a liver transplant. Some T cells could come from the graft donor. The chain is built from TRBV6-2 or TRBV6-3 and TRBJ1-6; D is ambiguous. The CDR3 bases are TGTGCCAGCAGTCCCGGTGAGCCGGATTCTTCACCCCTCCACTTT. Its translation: CASSPGEPDSSPLHF.